This T cell receptor (beta chain) was observed in a study of graft-versus-host responses after intestinal transplantation. Study-level information: All recipients were transplanted with multivisceral, liver-intestinal, or isolated intestinal grafts. General study points: The study associated peak circulating GvH clone levels with early post-transplant HvG declines.

From germline, CDR1 is MNHEY and CDR2 SMNVEV (reference sequence). This CDR3 is built from 13 residues. Deletions cut 3 bases from V and 2 bases from J, with 8 bases between. Profiling relied on immunoSEQ multiplex PCR, and the TCRdb table lists in-frame clones only, not all of them. The sample carries 45,000 to 60,000 clones, roughly 96% recorded once. Remarks on this clone: The antigen remains undetermined. The sample contains more than one DNA sequence encoding this CDR3.

The input for sequencing was unstimulated CD8+ T cells sorted from spleen or lymph node cells, taken before transplant. V gene TRBV27 combines with J gene TRBJ2-7; D may be TRBD1 (6 bases). The receptor was isolated from a human donor who was the organ donor for an intestinal transplant. The CDR3 loop reads CASSLTGTYEQYF. CDR3 DNA: TGTGCCAGCAGTTTGACAGGTACCTACGAGCAGTACTTC.